This T cell receptor beta chain was observed in a study of identical twins. TCRdb re-called the 5' RACE reads through MiXCR, storing one row per CDR3 protein. The table lists 1.5 million or so distinct CDR3 sequences, roughly a third of them singletons, with over 0.25% in the top ten. This clonotype has a handful of counts. Its specificity is not known. Notes on the study in general: With abundant cord blood beta clonotypes, insertions were fewer; memory repertoires showed no such pattern.

Sequenced: cord blood. This receptor was identified in a newborn girl in good health.

The CDR3 DNA sequence: TGTGCCACCGGGGCATCTGAGCAGTTCTTC. As protein: CATGASEQFF. This chain connects TRBV2 to TRBJ2-1, with D possibly called TRBD1 or TRBD2 (5 bases each). This CDR3 is 10 amino acids long. V was clipped by 10 bases and J by 9 bases, with 10 bases between them. The V gene's germline CDR1 is SNHLY and CDR2 FYNNEI.